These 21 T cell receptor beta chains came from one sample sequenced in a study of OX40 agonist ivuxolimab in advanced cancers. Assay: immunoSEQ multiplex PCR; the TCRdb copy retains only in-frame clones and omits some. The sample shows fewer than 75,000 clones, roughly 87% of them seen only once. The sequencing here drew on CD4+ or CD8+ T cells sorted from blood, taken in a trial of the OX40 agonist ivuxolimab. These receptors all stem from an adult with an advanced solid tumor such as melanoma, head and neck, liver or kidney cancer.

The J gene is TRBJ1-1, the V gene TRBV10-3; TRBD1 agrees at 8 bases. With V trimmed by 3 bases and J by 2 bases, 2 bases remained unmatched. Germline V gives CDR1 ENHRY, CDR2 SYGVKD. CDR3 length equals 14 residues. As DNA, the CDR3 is TGTGCCATCAGTGACGACAGGGGTAACACTGAAGCTTTCTTT. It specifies CAISDDRGNTEAFF.

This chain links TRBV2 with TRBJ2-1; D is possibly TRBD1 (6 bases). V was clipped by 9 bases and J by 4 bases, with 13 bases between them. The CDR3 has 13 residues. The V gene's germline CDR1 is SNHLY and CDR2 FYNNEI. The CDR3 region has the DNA TGTGCCAGTATAAATACAGGGTACAATGAGCAGTTCTTC. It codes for CASINTGYNEQFF.

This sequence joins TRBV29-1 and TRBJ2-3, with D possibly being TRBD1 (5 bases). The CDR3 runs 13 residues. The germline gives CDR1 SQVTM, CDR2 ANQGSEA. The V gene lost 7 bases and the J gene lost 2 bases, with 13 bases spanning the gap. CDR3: CSARQPSTDTQYF. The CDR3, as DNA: TGCAGCGCCCGACAGCCTTCCACAGATACGCAGTATTTT.

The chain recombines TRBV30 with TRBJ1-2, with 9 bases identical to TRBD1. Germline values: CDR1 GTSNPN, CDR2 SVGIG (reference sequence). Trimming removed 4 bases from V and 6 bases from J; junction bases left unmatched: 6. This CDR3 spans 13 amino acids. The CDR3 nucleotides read TGTGCCTGGAACTGGGACAGGGAGGATGGCTACACCTTC. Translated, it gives CAWNWDREDGYTF.

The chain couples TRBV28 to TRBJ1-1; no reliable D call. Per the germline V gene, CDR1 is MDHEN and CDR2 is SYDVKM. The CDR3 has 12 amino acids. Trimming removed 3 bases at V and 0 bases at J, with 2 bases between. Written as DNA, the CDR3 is TGTGCCAGCAGTTTCGTGAACACTGAAGCTTTCTTT. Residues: CASSFVNTEAFF.

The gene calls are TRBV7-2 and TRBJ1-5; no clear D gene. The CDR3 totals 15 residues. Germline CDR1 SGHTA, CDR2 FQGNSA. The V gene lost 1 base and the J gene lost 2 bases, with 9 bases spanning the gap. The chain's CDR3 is CASSLVAGGNQPQHF. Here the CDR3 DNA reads TGTGCCAGCAGCTTAGTTGCTGGGGGCAATCAGCCCCAGCATTTT.

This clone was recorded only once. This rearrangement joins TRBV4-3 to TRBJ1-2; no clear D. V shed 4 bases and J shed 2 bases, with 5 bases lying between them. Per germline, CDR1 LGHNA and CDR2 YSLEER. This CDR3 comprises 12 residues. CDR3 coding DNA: TGCGCCAGCAGCCCCGACAACTATGGCTACACCTTC. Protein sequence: CASSPDNYGYTF.

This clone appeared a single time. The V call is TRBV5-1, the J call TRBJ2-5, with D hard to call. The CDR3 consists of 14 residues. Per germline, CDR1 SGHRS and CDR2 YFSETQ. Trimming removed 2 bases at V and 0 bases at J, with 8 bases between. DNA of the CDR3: TGCGCCAGCAGCTTCGGGCAATACCAAGAGACCCAGTACTTC. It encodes CASSFGQYQETQYF.

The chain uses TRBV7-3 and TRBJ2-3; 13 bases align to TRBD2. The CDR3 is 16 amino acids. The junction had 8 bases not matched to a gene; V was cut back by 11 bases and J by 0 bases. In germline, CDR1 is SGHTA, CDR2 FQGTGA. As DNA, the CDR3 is TGTGCCTCTACTCCGGGACTAGCGGGAAGCACAGATACGCAGTATTTT. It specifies CASTPGLAGSTDTQYF.

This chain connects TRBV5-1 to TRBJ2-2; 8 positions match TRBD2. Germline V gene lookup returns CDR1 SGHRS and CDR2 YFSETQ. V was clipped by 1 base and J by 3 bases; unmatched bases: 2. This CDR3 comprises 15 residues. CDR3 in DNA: TGCGCCAGCAGCTTGATTAGCGGGGACACCGGGGAGCTGTTTTTT. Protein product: CASSLISGDTGELFF.

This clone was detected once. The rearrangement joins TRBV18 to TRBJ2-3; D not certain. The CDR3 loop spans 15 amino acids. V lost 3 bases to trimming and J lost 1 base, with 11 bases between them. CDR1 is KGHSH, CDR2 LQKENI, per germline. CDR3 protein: CASSPSYQGTDTQYF. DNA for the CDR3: TGTGCCAGCTCACCCTCATACCAGGGCACAGATACGCAGTATTTT.

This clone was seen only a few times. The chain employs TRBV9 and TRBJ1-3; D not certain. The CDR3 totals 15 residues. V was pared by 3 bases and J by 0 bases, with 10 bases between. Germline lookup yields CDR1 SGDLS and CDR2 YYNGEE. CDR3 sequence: CASSAYTDSGNTIYF. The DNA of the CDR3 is TGTGCCAGCAGCGCGTACACTGACTCTGGAAACACCATATATTTT.

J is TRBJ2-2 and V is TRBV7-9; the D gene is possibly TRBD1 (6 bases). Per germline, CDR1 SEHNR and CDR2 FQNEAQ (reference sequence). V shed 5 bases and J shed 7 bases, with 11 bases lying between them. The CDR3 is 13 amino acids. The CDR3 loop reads CASSPRTDGELFF. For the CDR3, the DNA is TGTGCCAGCAGCCCAAGGACAGACGGGGAGCTGTTTTTT. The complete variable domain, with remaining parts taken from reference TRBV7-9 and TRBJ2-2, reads DTGVSQNPRHKITKRGQNVTFRCDPISEHNRLYWYRQTLGQGPEFLTYFQNEAQLEKSRLLSDRFSAERPKGSFSTLEIQRTEQGDSAMYLCASSPRTDGELFFGEGSRLTVL.

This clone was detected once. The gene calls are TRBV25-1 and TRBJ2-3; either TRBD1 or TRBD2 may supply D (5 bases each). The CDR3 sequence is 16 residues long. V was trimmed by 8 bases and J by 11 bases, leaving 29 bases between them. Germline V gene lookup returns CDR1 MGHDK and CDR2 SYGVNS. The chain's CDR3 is CASSVGPSSVSWVQYF. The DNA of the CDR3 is TGTGCCAGCTCTGTGGGACCTTCTTCTGTTTCGTGGGTGCAGTATTTT.

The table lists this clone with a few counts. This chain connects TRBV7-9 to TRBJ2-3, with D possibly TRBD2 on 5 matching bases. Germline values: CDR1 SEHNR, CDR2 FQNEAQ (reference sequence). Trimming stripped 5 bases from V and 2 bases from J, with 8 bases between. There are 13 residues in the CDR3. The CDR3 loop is CASSPGNTDTQYF. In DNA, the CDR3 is TGTGCCAGCAGCCCCGGGAACACAGATACGCAGTATTTT. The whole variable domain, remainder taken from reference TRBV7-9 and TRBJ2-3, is DTGVSQNPRHKITKRGQNVTFRCDPISEHNRLYWYRQTLGQGPEFLTYFQNEAQLEKSRLLSDRFSAERPKGSFSTLEIQRTEQGDSAMYLCASSPGNTDTQYFGPGTRLTVL.

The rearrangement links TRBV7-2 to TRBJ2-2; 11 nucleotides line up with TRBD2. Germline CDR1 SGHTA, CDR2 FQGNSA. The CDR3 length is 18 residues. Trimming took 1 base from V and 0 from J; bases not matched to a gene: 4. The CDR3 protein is CASSLVGLAETNTGELFF. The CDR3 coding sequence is TGTGCCAGCAGCTTAGTGGGACTAGCGGAAACGAACACCGGGGAGCTGTTTTTT.

CDR3 residues: CASSDGQGPTRYTF. The CDR3 bases are TGTGCCAGCAGCGACGGACAGGGGCCGACCAGGTACACCTTC. The rearrangement uses TRBV5-4 and TRBJ1-2, with 9 bases lining up with TRBD1. Trimming at V came to 4 bases and at J to 11 bases, leaving 12 bases not matched to a gene. CDR1 and CDR2 from the germline V gene are SGHNT and YYREEE (reference sequence). This CDR3 contains 14 residues.

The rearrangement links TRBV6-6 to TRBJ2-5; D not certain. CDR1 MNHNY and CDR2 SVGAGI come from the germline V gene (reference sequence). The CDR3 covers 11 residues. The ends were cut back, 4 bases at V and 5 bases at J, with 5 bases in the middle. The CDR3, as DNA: TGTGCCAGCAGTTCCAGCGAGACCCAGTACTTC. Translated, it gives CASSSSETQYF.

The CDR3 region has the DNA TGTGCCAGCAGCCCTAACAGGGTTACCGGGGAGCTGTTTTTT. It specifies CASSPNRVTGELFF. The chain combines TRBV7-6 with TRBJ2-2; tentatively, D is TRBD1 (6 bases). V gave up 5 bases and J gave up 5 bases, with 12 bases separating them. The CDR3 spans 14 residues. CDR1 and CDR2 (germline): SGHVS, FNYEAQ. The full variable domain, completed using reference TRBV7-6 and TRBJ2-2, is GAGVSQSPRYKVTKRGQDVALRCDPISGHVSLYWYRQALGQGPEFLTYFNYEAQQDKSGLPNDRFSAERPEGSISTLTIQRTEQRDSAMYRCASSPNRVTGELFFGEGSRLTVL.

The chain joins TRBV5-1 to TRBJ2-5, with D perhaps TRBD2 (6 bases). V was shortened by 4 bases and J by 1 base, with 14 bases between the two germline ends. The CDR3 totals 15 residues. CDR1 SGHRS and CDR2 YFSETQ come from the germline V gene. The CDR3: CASSLAGSGQETQYF. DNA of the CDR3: TGCGCCAGCAGCCTGGCGGGTAGCGGCCAAGAGACCCAGTACTTC.

As DNA, the CDR3 is TGTGCCAGCAGCCTTTCGCCTGACTACGAGCAGTACTTC. It specifies CASSLSPDYEQYF. V usage is TRBV13 and J usage is TRBJ2-7; no firm D call. CDR3 length: 13 amino acids. V lost 5 bases and J 3 bases, leaving 11 bases between the germline ends. Per germline, CDR1 PRHDT and CDR2 FYEKMQ (reference sequence).